This T cell receptor (beta chain) was observed in a study of metastatic and nonmetastatic thyroid tumors. TCRdb re-called clones from the PCR reads using MiXCR. The table has tens of thousands of clones, 15% to 20% seen once. V lost 6 bases and J lost 0; bases outside the gene matches: 7. The CDR3 runs to 15 residues. CDR1 is SGHAT, CDR2 FQNNGV, per germline. Prior to thyroid surgery, none of the patients had received any treatment. Many counts were recorded for this clone. The chain has TRBV11-2 and TRBJ2-7, with TRBD2 matching 8 bases. This TCR was sampled from a female donor with papillary thyroid cancer or a benign thyroid nodule (not recorded which). Some clones in this sample may be carry-over from other donors' samples. The sample consisted of blood. The CDR3 loop is CASRPTGTSSYEQYF. The CDR3 nucleotides read TGTGCCAGCAGACCCACCGGGACTAGCTCCTACGAGCAGTACTTC.